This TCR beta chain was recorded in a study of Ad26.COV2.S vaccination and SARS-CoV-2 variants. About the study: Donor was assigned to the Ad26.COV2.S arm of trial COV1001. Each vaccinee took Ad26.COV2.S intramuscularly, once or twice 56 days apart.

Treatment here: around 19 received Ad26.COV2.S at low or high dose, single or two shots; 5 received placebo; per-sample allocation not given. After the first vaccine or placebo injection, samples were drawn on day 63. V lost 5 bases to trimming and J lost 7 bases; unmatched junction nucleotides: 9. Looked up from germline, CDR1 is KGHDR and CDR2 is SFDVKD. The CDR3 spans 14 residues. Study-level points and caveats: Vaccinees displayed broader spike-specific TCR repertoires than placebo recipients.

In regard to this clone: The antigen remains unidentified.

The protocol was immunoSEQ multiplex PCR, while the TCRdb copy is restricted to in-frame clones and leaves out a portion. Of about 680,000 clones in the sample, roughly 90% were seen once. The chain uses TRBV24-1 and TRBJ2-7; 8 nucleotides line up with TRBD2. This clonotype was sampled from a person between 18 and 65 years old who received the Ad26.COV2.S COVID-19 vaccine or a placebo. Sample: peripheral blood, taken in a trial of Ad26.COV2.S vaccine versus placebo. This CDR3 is CATSGSGTPWEQYF. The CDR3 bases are TGTGCCACCAGTGGTAGCGGGACTCCCTGGGAGCAGTACTTC.